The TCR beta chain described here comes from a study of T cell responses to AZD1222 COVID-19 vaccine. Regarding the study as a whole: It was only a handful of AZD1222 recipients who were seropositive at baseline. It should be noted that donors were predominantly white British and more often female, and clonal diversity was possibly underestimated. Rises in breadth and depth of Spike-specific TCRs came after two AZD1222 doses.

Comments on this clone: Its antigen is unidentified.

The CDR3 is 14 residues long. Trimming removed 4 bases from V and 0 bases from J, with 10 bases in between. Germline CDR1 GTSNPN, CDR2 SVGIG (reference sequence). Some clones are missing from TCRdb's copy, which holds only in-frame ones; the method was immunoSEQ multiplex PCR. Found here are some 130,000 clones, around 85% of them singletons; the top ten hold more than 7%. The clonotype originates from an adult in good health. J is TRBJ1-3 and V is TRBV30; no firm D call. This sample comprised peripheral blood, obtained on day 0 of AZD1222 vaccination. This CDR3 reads CAWTKDPSGNTIYF. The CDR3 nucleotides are TGTGCCTGGACCAAAGACCCCTCTGGAAACACCATATATTTT.